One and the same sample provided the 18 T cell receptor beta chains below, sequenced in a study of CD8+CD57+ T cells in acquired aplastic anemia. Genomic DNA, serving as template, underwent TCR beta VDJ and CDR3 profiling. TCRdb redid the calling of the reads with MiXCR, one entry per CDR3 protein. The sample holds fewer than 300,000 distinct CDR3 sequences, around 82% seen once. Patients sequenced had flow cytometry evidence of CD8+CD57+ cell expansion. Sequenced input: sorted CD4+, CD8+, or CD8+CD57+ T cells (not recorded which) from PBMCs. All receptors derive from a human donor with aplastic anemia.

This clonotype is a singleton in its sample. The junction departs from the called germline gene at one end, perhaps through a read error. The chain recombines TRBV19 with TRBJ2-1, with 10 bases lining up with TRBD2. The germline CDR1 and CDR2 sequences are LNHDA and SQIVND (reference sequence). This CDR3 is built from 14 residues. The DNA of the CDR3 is TGTGCCAGTTCTAGCGGGAGAGACTACAACAATCAGCTGTTC. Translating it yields CASSSGRDYNNQLF. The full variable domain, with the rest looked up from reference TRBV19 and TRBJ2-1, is DGGITQSPKYLFRKEGQNVTLSCEQNLNHDAMYWYRQDPGQGLRLIYYSQIVNDFQKGDIAEGYSVSREKKESFPLTVTSAQKNPTAFYLCASSSGRDYNNQLFGPGTRLTVL.

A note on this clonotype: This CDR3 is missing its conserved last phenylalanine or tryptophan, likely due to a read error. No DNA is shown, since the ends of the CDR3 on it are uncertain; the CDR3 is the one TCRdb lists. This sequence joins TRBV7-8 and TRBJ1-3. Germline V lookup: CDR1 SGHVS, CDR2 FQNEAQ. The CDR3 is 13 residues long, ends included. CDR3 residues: CASSLAGGNATQY.

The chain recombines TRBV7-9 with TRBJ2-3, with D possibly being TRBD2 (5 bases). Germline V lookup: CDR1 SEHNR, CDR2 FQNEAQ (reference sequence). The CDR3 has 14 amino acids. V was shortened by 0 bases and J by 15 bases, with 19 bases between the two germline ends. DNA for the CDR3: TGTGCCAGCAGCTTAGCACCCGGGGAGCAGTTTTTTTATTTT. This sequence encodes CASSLAPGEQFFYF.

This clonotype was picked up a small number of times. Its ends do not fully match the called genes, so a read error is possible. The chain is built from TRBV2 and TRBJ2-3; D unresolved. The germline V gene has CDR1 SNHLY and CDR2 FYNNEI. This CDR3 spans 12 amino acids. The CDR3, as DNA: TGTGCCAGCGGCGTAGCTGGGGATATGCAGTACTTT. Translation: CASGVAGDMQYF. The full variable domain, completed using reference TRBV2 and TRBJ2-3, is EPEVTQTPSHQVTQMGQEVILRCVPISNHLYFYWYRQILGQKVEFLVSFYNNEISEKSEIFDDQFSVERPDGSNFTLKIRSTKLEDSAMYFCASGVAGDMQYFGPGTRLTVL.

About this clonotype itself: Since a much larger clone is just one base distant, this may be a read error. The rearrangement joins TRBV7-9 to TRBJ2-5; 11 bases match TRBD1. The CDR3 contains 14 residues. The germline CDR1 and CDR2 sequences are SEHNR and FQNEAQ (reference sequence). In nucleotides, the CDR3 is TGTGCCGGACAGGGGGCTAGGGAGACCCAGTCCTTCGGGTTC. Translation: CAGQGARETQSFGF.

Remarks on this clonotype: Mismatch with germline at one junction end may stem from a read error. The DNA of the CDR3 is TGTGCCACCAGCAGAGTAGGACAGGGCAAACAGCCGCAGCATTTT. Its translation is CATSRVGQGKQPQHF. This chain links TRBV15 with TRBJ2-3; 8 nucleotides match TRBD1. The end of the DNA aligns better with TRBJ1-5, so the J call may be wrong. The CDR3 covers 15 residues. Germline values: CDR1 LNHNV, CDR2 YYDKDF (reference sequence).

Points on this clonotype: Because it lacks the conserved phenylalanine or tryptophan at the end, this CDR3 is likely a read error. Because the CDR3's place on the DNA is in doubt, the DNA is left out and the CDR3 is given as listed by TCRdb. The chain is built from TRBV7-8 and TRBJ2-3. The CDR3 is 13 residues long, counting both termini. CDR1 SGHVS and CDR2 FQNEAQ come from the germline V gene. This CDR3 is CASGLAGSHNKHY.

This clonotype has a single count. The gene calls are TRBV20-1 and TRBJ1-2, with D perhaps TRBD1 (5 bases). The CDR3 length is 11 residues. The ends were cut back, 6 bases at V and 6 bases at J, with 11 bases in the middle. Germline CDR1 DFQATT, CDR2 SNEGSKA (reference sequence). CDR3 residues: CSAHQGDGYTF. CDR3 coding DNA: TGCAGTGCGCACCAGGGTGATGGCTACACCTTC.

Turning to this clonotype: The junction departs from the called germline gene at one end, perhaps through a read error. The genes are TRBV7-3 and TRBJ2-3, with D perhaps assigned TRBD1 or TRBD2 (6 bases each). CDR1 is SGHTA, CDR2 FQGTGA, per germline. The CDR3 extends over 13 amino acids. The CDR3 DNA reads TGTGCCAGCAGGGTCGGGGGCGGAGATACGAAGTATTTT. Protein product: CASRVGGGDTKYF.

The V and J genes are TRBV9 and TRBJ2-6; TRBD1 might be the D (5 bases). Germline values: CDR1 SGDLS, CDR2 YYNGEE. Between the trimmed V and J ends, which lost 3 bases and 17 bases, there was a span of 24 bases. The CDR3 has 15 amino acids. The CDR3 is CASSAWCYGAYFVTF. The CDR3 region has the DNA TGTGCCAGCAGCGCCTGGTGCTATGGGGCCTACTTTGTGACTTTC. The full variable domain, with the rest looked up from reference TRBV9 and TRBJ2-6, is DSGVTQTPKHLITATGQRVTLRCSPRSGDLSVYWYQQSLDQGLQFLIQYYNGEERAKGNILERFSAQQFPDLHSELNLSSLELGDSALYFCASSAWCYGAYFVTFGAGSRLTVL.

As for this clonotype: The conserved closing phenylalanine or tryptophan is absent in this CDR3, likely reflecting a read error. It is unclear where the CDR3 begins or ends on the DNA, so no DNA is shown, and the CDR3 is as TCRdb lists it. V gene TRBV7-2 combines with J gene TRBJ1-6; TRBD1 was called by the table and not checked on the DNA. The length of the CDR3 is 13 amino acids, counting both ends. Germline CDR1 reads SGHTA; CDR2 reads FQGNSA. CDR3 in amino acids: CASSTEEKTAISP.

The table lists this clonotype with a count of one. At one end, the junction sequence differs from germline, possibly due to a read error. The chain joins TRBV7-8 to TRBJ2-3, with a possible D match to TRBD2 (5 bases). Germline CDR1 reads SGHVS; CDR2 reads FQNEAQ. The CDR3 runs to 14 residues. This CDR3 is CATSLDGGTDTQYF. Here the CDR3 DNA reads TGTGCCACCAGCTTAGACGGAGGTACCGATACGCAGTATTTT.

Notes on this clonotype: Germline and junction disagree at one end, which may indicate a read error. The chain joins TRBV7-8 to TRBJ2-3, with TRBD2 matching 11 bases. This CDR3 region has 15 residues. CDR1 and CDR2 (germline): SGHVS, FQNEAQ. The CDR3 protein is CASSLAGGPADKHYF. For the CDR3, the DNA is TGTGCCAGCAGCCTAGCGGGAGGTCCCGCAGATAAGCATTATTTT.

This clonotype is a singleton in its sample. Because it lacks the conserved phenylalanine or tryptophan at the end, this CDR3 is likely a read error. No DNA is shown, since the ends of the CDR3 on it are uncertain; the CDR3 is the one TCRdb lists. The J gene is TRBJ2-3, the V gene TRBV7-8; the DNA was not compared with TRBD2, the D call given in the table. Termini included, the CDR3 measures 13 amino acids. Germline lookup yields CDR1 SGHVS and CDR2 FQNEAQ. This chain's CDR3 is CASGFAGGPETQY.

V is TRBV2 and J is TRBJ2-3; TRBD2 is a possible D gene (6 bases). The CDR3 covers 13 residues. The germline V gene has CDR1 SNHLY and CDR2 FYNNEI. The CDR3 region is CGGGAGGIDTQYF. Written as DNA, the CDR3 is TGTGGCGGCGGGGCTGGCGGCATAGATACGCAGTATTTT.

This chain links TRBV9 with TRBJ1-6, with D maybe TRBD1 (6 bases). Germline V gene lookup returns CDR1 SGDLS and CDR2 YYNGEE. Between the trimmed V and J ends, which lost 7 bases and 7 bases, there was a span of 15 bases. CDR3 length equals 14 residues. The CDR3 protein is CASDQGSQNSPLHF. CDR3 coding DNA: TGTGCCAGCGACCAGGGGAGTCAGAATTCACCCCTCCACTTT.

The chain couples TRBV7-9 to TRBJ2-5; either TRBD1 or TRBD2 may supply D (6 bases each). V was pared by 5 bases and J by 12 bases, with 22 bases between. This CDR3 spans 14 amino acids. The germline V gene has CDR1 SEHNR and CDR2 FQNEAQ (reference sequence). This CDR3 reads CASSLQGGPRAKYF. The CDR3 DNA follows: TGTGCCAGCAGCCTACAAGGGGGGCCCCGGGCCAAGTACTTC.

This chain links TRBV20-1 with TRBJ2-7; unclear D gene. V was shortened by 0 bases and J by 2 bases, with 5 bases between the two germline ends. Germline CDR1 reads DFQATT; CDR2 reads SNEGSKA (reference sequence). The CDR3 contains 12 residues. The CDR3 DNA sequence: TGCAGTGCTAGAGATAACACCTACGAGCAGTACTTC. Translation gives CSARDNTYEQYF.